This TCR beta chain was retrieved from a study of blood T cell repertoires in COVID-19. Study-wide context: T cells, B-cell-depleted T cells, or PBMCs provided the cDNA or gDNA that served as material.

TCRdb's copy holds only in-frame clones and misses some; the assay was immunoSEQ multiplex PCR. This table holds approximately 13,000 clones, roughly 80% found once. The V end lost 6 bases, the J end lost 5 bases, and 19 bases lay between the germline ends. Germline V lookup: CDR1 SNHLY, CDR2 FYNNEI. The CDR3 loop spans 15 amino acids. V is TRBV2 and J is TRBJ2-5; TRBD2 is a possible D gene (7 bases). Sequences were obtained from peripheral blood. This clonotype was sampled from a man in his forties with active or convalescent COVID-19. CDR3 coding DNA: TGTGCCAGCAGACCGGATCGGGGGGCTTGGGAGACCCAGTACTTC. This sequence encodes CASRPDRGAWETQYF.